These 15 T cell receptor beta chains were sequenced from one sample in a study of Ad26.COV2.S vaccination and SARS-CoV-2 variants. Libraries were prepared by immunoSEQ multiplex PCR; TCRdb keeps only in-frame clonotypes and omits some of them. The data hold 380,000 or so clones, with 75% to 90% observed a single time. Regarding treatment: roughly 18 received Ad26.COV2.S at low or high dose, single or two shots; roughly five received placebo; per-sample allocation not given. The samples were gathered on day 63 after the first injection of vaccine or placebo. The source material was peripheral blood, sampled in a trial of Ad26.COV2.S vaccine versus placebo. The receptors come from a person aged 18-60 years who received the Ad26.COV2.S COVID-19 vaccine or a placebo.

This clone was seen a handful of times. This chain joins TRBV12-3 or TRBV12-4 and TRBJ1-1, with D perhaps TRBD1 (5 bases). The CDR3 loop spans 13 amino acids. Between the trimmed V and J ends, which lost 3 bases and 6 bases, there was a span of 11 bases. CDR3 loop: CASSFGGSPEAFF. CDR3 DNA sequence: TGTGCCAGCAGTTTCGGGGGTTCACCTGAAGCTTTCTTT.

The genes are TRBV5-1 and TRBJ2-3; TRBD2 agrees at 12 bases. The germline gives CDR1 SGHRS, CDR2 YFSETQ. The junction had 10 bases not matched to a gene; V was cut back by 3 bases and J by 2 bases. The CDR3 extends over 18 amino acids. CDR3 loop: CASSSKGGLAGNTDTQYF. In DNA form, the CDR3 reads TGCGCCAGCAGCTCTAAAGGCGGACTAGCGGGAAACACAGATACGCAGTATTTT.

In its sample, this clone was seen a few times. The chain carries TRBV5-1 and TRBJ1-2; D may be TRBD1 (5 bases). CDR1 SGHRS and CDR2 YFSETQ come from the germline V gene. V lost 4 bases, J lost 10 bases, and 20 bases lay in between. The CDR3 runs 14 residues. The CDR3, as DNA: TGCGCCAGCAGCCCGGCCGGGGGGGATAAGGCCTACACCTTC. Encoded protein: CASSPAGGDKAYTF.

In this sample, this clone turned up a few times. V usage is TRBV7-2 and J usage is TRBJ2-3; TRBD1 or TRBD2 may be the D gene (5 bases each). This CDR3 is built from 15 residues. Between the trimmed V and J ends, which lost 3 bases and 4 bases, there was a span of 14 bases. Germline values: CDR1 SGHTA, CDR2 FQGNSA. The CDR3 sequence is CASSLAGAGADTQYF. CDR3 nucleotides: TGTGCCAGCAGCTTGGCTGGGGCCGGGGCAGATACGCAGTATTTT.

V usage is TRBV28 and J usage is TRBJ2-3; 8 bases align to TRBD2. The germline V gene has CDR1 MDHEN and CDR2 SYDVKM. This CDR3 has 15 amino acids. V lost 3 bases to trimming and J lost 2 bases; unmatched junction nucleotides: 4. The CDR3, as DNA: TGTGCCAGCAGTTTCGGAGCGGGGGACACAGATACGCAGTATTTT. This encodes CASSFGAGDTDTQYF.

V usage is TRBV7-2 and J usage is TRBJ2-7; perhaps TRBD2 as D (5 bases). V lost 2 bases and J 2 bases, leaving 10 bases between the germline ends. CDR3 length: 14 amino acids. Germline V gene data show CDR1 as SGHTA and CDR2 as FQGNSA. The CDR3 DNA reads as TGTGCCAGCAGCTTATATGGGAGAACCTACGAGCAGTACTTC. Its translation: CASSLYGRTYEQYF.

This chain connects TRBV2 to TRBJ2-2; 7 positions match TRBD1. The J segment lost 2 bases and the V segment lost 7 bases, leaving 7 bases of the junction unmatched. Germline CDR1 is SNHLY and CDR2 is FYNNEI. The CDR3 covers 15 residues. As DNA, the CDR3 is TGTGCCAGCACCCGAGACAGGGACAACACCGGGGAGCTGTTTTTT. Residues: CASTRDRDNTGELFF.

The CDR3 reads CASSWAVQETQYF. DNA of the CDR3: TGCGCCAGCAGCTGGGCAGTCCAAGAGACCCAGTACTTC. V gene TRBV4-1 combines with J gene TRBJ2-5; no definite D call. CDR1 and CDR2 from the germline V gene are MGHRA and YSYEKL. The CDR3 is 13 residues long. Trimming shortened V by 5 bases and J by 1 base, and 8 bases separated the two germline ends.

The CDR3 DNA reads TGTGCCAGCAGCCTCCGGGGTAGGTTCTACGAGCAGTACTTC. Translated, it gives CASSLRGRFYEQYF. This chain joins TRBV28 and TRBJ2-7; possibly TRBD2 for D (5 bases). The CDR3 has 14 amino acids. From germline, CDR1 is MDHEN and CDR2 SYDVKM. The V and J ends lost 6 bases and 3 bases respectively, with 15 bases between them.

The rearrangement joins TRBV6-6 to TRBJ1-2; TRBD1 is a possible D gene (6 bases). The length of the CDR3 is 14 residues. Trimming pared 5 bases from V and 4 bases from J, leaving 14 bases between. Germline CDR1 and CDR2: MNHNY and SVGAGI (reference sequence). The CDR3 DNA sequence: TGTGCCAGCAGTACCAACAGGGAGGGCTATGGCTACACCTTC. It codes for CASSTNREGYGYTF.

This chain joins TRBV25-1 and TRBJ1-3; TRBD1 is a possible D gene (5 bases). Trimming removed 7 bases at V and 0 bases at J, with 13 bases between. This CDR3 is built from 15 residues. Germline CDR1 MGHDK, CDR2 SYGVNS. The CDR3 DNA reads as TGTGCCAGCACCTTAGGGGATATCTCTGGAAACACCATATATTTT. Translation gives CASTLGDISGNTIYF.

The chain links TRBV24-1 to TRBJ1-5; D is unresolved. The CDR3 runs to 14 residues. Germline CDR1 and CDR2: KGHDR and SFDVKD. The V and J ends lost 4 bases and 0 bases respectively, with 6 bases between them. The CDR3 nucleotides read TGTGCCACCAGTGACCGCAATAGCAATCAGCCCCAGCATTTT. Residues: CATSDRNSNQPQHF.

This chain connects TRBV19 to TRBJ2-5; D unresolved. Trimming pared 1 base from V and 2 bases from J, leaving 14 bases between. This CDR3 is built from 16 residues. In germline, CDR1 is LNHDA, CDR2 SQIVND (reference sequence). The CDR3 DNA is TGTGCCAGTAGTATAGCGCAGCGCAAACCTCAAGAGACCCAGTACTTC. This encodes CASSIAQRKPQETQYF.

The chain joins TRBV7-9 to TRBJ2-7, with D perhaps matching TRBD1 (6 bases). The ends were cut back, 4 bases at V and 5 bases at J, with 12 bases in the middle. Looked up from germline, CDR1 is SEHNR and CDR2 is FQNEAQ (reference sequence). The CDR3 is made up of 13 amino acids. The CDR3 DNA sequence: TGTGCCAGCAGCTCCCGGGACATGGACGAGCAGTACTTC. This translates into CASSSRDMDEQYF.

This chain joins TRBV7-9 and TRBJ2-7, with TRBD1 identical over 8 bases. The CDR3 contains 14 residues. Unmatched junction bases numbered 9, after V lost 6 bases and J lost 5 bases. CDR1 and CDR2 (germline): SEHNR, FQNEAQ (reference sequence). In nucleotides, the CDR3 is TGTGCCAGCAGGCCCGGGACAGGCCTCAACGAGCAGTACTTC. Its protein product is CASRPGTGLNEQYF.